These 20 T cell receptor beta chains came from one sample sequenced in a study of shared clonotypes between healthy human individuals. Generated by immunoSEQ multiplex PCR, the TCRdb table keeps only in-frame clones and is missing some. The table lists roughly 1,000,000 clones, 78% of them singletons. The sample was memory CD4+ T cells from PBMCs. Subset meaning: CD45RA-negative fraction. Source of these receptors: a man between 18 and 29 years old in good health. Some clones in this sample may be carry-over from other donors' samples.

The chain joins TRBV6-5 to TRBJ1-3; D uncertain. The V and J ends lost 0 bases and 4 bases respectively, with 13 bases between them. The CDR3 is 16 amino acids. Germline CDR1 MNHEY, CDR2 SVGAGI. In DNA form, the CDR3 reads TGTGCCAGCAGTTACTCAAGGAACCCAAGGGGAAACACCATATATTTT. The encoded protein is CASSYSRNPRGNTIYF.

The chain links TRBV5-1 to TRBJ2-2, with TRBD2 matching 11 bases. The CDR3 totals 15 residues. In germline, CDR1 is SGHRS, CDR2 YFSETQ. J lost 5 bases, V lost 3 bases, and 3 bases had no gene match. The CDR3 loop is CASSYLAGGTGELFF. The CDR3 region has the DNA TGCGCCAGCAGCTACCTAGCGGGAGGAACCGGGGAGCTGTTTTTT. The whole variable domain, remainder taken from reference TRBV5-1 and TRBJ2-2, is KAGVTQTPRYLIKTRGQQVTLSCSPISGHRSVSWYQQTPGQGLQFLFEYFSETQRNKGNFPGRFSGRQFSNSRSEMNVSTLELGDSALYLCASSYLAGGTGELFFGEGSRLTVL.

V and J are TRBV11-2 and TRBJ2-3; D may correspond to TRBD1 or TRBD2 (6 bases each). The CDR3 has 14 residues. Trimming removed 10 bases from V and 1 base from J, with 15 bases in between. CDR1 is SGHAT and CDR2 is FQNNGV in the germline V gene. CDR3 protein: CANLGGFRTDTQYF. CDR3 nucleotides: TGTGCCAACCTCGGGGGCTTCCGCACAGATACGCAGTATTTT.

This chain uses TRBV13 with TRBJ1-5; D gene unclear. Germline V gives CDR1 PRHDT, CDR2 FYEKMQ (reference sequence). The V and J ends lost 3 bases and 8 bases respectively, with 8 bases between them. The CDR3 consists of 12 residues. CDR3 residues: CASSFWREPQHF. CDR3 coding DNA: TGTGCCAGCAGCTTCTGGAGGGAGCCCCAGCATTTT.

The rearrangement uses TRBV7-3 and TRBJ2-2, with 10 bases identical to TRBD2. V lost 1 base to trimming and J lost 3 bases; unmatched junction nucleotides: 2. This CDR3 is 16 amino acids long. Germline CDR1 and CDR2: SGHTA and FQGTGA. In DNA, the CDR3 is TGTGCCAGCAGCTTAAGTCTAGCGGGAGACACCGGGGAGCTGTTTTTT. This codes for CASSLSLAGDTGELFF.

CDR3: CASSLVPSGSSEETQYF. The DNA of the CDR3 is TGCGCCAGCAGCTTGGTCCCTAGCGGGAGTTCGGAAGAGACCCAGTACTTC. The genes are TRBV5-1 and TRBJ2-5; 10 bases fit TRBD2. The germline V gene encodes CDR1 SGHRS and CDR2 YFSETQ. With 0 bases clipped from V and 3 bases from J, the junction kept 8 bases outside the gene matches. The length of the CDR3 is 17 residues. The full variable domain, rest sourced from reference TRBV5-1 and TRBJ2-5, is KAGVTQTPRYLIKTRGQQVTLSCSPISGHRSVSWYQQTPGQGLQFLFEYFSETQRNKGNFPGRFSGRQFSNSRSEMNVSTLELGDSALYLCASSLVPSGSSEETQYFGPGTRLLVL.

The DNA of the CDR3 is TGTGCCATCAGTGAGAGAAGGGGGATAGGCAATCAGCCCCAGCATTTT. Translating gives CAISERRGIGNQPQHF. This chain connects TRBV10-3 to TRBJ1-5; TRBD1 might be the D (6 bases). CDR1 and CDR2 (germline): ENHRY, SYGVKD. V lost 2 bases, J lost 2 bases, and 13 bases lay in between. The CDR3 is 16 residues long.

The chain couples TRBV2 to TRBJ1-1; D is possibly TRBD1 (5 bases). This CDR3 region has 13 residues. Germline V gives CDR1 SNHLY, CDR2 FYNNEI. The V end lost 11 bases, the J end lost 2 bases, and 15 bases lay between the germline ends. The CDR3 sequence is CAGGRQTNTEAFF. For the CDR3, the DNA is TGTGCCGGTGGGAGACAGACAAACACTGAAGCTTTCTTT.

As concerns this clone: A read error is possible here, since a much larger clone lies one base away. The chain is built from TRBV28 and TRBJ1-5; the match to TRBD1 covers 9 bases. Germline CDR1 is MDHEN and CDR2 is SYDVKM. The CDR3 runs 15 residues. The CDR3 DNA reads TGTACCAGCAGTTGGGACAGGGTCGGCAATCAGCCCCAGCATTTT. Its protein product is CTSSWDRVGNQPQHF.

This clone occurred once. In DNA form, the CDR3 reads TGTGCCAGCAGCCAGGCGCCAGACTCCTACGAGCAGTACTTC. This gives the protein CASSQAPDSYEQYF. This chain connects TRBV11-1 to TRBJ2-7; D is ambiguous. CDR1 is SGHAT and CDR2 is FQDESV in the germline V gene (reference sequence). The CDR3 sequence is 14 residues long. V lost 5 bases and J lost 0, with 11 bases in between.

Details on this clone: The identical CDR3 is also encoded by other nucleotide sequences in the sample. V usage is TRBV7-2 and J usage is TRBJ2-3; a weak D match, TRBD1 (5 bases). Deletions cut 2 bases from V and 1 base from J, with 7 bases between. This CDR3 contains 14 residues. Looked up from germline, CDR1 is SGHTA and CDR2 is FQGNSA. The CDR3, as DNA: TGTGCCAGCAGCTTACAGGGCGGCACAGATACGCAGTATTTT. Residues: CASSLQGGTDTQYF.

This clone has more than one count but fewer than ten. The chain combines TRBV5-1 with TRBJ2-1; TRBD2 agrees at 9 bases. Germline-derived CDR1 and CDR2 are SGHRS and YFSETQ. V lost 0 bases and J lost 8; bases outside the gene matches: 6. This CDR3 region has 15 residues. CDR3 sequence (DNA): TGCGCCAGCAGCTTGGTTAGCGGGAGTGGGTATGAGCAGTTCTTC. This translates into CASSLVSGSGYEQFF.

The J gene is TRBJ2-5, the V gene TRBV10-3; tentatively, D is TRBD2 (6 bases). The length of the CDR3 is 15 residues. CDR1 ENHRY and CDR2 SYGVKD come from the germline V gene. Trimming shortened V by 4 bases and J by 5 bases, and 17 bases separated the two germline ends. The CDR3, as DNA: TGTGCCATCAGTGGGGGTTTGGAGGGAGGTGAGACCCAGTACTTC. Protein sequence: CAISGGLEGGETQYF.

This clone was seen a few times. The chain has TRBV25-1 and TRBJ1-1, with a possible D match to TRBD1 (6 bases). Trimming pared 1 base from V and 5 bases from J, leaving 17 bases between. CDR1 is MGHDK, CDR2 SYGVNS, per germline. The CDR3 has 16 amino acids. DNA for the CDR3: TGTGCCAGCAGTGAATCCGTAGGCAGGGGAGGTACTGAAGCTTTCTTT. Residues: CASSESVGRGGTEAFF.

The gene calls are TRBV30 and TRBJ1-1; weak D call: TRBD1 (6 bases). The germline V gene encodes CDR1 GTSNPN and CDR2 SVGIG (reference sequence). Trimming left V 0 bases short and J 8 bases short, with 13 bases between. The CDR3 is 13 amino acids. CDR3 sequence (DNA): TGTGCCTGGAGTGTGGACTCGGGACAAGAAGCTTTCTTT. This sequence encodes CAWSVDSGQEAFF.

The chain recombines TRBV29-1 with TRBJ1-4; weak D call: TRBD1 (5 bases). V dropped 4 bases and J dropped 8 bases, with 14 bases sitting between them. The CDR3 consists of 13 residues. Germline CDR1 and CDR2: SQVTM and ANQGSEA. CDR3 in amino acids: CSVGSGLGEKLFF. CDR3 DNA sequence: TGCAGCGTTGGGTCAGGGCTGGGCGAAAAACTGTTTTTT.

In its sample, this clone was seen a few times. V gene TRBV18 combines with J gene TRBJ2-1; 16 bases are a match to TRBD2. Germline loops: CDR1 KGHSH, CDR2 LQKENI. The CDR3 covers 17 residues. Trimming removed 3 bases from V and 6 bases from J; junction bases left unmatched: 5. CDR3 region: CASSPTGLAGGFNEQFF. Written as DNA, the CDR3 is TGTGCCAGCTCACCCACGGGACTAGCGGGAGGGTTCAATGAGCAGTTCTTC.

This clone was observed a few times. The gene calls are TRBV15 and TRBJ1-2, with TRBD1 matching over 10 bases. Germline CDR1 and CDR2: LNHNV and YYDKDF (reference sequence). V dropped 0 bases and J dropped 2; count of bases not matched to a gene: 3. The CDR3 runs to 16 residues. The CDR3 region has the DNA TGTGCCACCAGCAGAGATGGACAGGGGGGAAACTATGGCTACACCTTC. It translates to CATSRDGQGGNYGYTF.

V is TRBV5-1 and J is TRBJ2-2; no clear D. Germline V gene data show CDR1 as SGHRS and CDR2 as YFSETQ. CDR3 size: 14 residues. V lost 2 bases and J 1 base, leaving 6 bases between the germline ends. This chain's CDR3 is CASSFIWNTGELFF. Here the CDR3 DNA reads TGCGCCAGCAGCTTTATCTGGAACACCGGGGAGCTGTTTTTT.

The chain couples TRBV5-1 to TRBJ2-1; 9 nucleotides align to TRBD2. V gave up 0 bases and J gave up 6 bases; unmatched junction bases: 7. The CDR3 is 16 amino acids. Germline V gene sequence: CDR1 SGHRS, CDR2 YFSETQ. The CDR3 DNA sequence: TGCGCCAGCAGCTTGGCAATAGGGACTAGCCTCAATGAGCAGTTCTTC. Its protein product is CASSLAIGTSLNEQFF.